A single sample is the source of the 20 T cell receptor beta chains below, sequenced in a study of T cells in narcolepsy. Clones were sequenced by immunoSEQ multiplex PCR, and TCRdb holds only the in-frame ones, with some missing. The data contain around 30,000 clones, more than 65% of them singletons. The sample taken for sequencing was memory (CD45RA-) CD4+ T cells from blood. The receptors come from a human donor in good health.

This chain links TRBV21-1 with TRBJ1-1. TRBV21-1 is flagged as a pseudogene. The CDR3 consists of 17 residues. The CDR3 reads CASSNLVRPFMNTEAFF. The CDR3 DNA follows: TGTGCCAGCAGCAACTTGGTGCGGCCCTTCATGAACACTGAAGCTTTCTTT.

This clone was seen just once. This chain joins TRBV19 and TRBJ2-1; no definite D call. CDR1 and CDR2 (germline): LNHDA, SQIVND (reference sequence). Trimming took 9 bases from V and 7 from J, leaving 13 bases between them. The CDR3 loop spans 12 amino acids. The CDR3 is CASQSLPNEQFF. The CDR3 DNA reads TGTGCCAGCCAGTCATTGCCGAATGAGCAGTTCTTC.

DNA of the CDR3: TGTGCCATAGGGGACAGTATTAACTATGGCTACACCTTC. It specifies CAIGDSINYGYTF. This chain connects TRBV6-5 to TRBJ1-2; 7 nucleotides line up with TRBD1. Trimming removed 10 bases from V and 1 base from J; junction bases left unmatched: 6. Germline CDR1 reads MNHEY; CDR2 reads SVGAGI. The CDR3 sequence is 13 residues long.

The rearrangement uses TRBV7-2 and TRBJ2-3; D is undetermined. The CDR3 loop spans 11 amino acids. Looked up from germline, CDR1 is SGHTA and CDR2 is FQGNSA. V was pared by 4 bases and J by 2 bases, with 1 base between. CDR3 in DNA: TGTGCCAGCAGCTCCACAGATACGCAGTATTTT. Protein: CASSSTDTQYF.

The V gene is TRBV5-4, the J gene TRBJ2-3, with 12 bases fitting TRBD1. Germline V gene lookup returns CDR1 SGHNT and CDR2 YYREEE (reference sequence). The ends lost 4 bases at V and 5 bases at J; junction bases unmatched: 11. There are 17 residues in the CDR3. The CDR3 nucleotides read TGTGCCAGCAGCCACTCCGGGACAGGGGGCGCAGAAGATACGCAGTATTTT. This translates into CASSHSGTGGAEDTQYF.

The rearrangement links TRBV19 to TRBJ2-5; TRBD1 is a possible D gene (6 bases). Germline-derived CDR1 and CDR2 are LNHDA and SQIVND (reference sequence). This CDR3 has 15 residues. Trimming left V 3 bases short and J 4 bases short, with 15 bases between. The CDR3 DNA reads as TGTGCCAGTAGTATTTGGGGTACAGGGATAGAGACCCAGTACTTC. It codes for CASSIWGTGIETQYF.

CDR3 sequence (DNA): TGCGCCAGCAGCTTGGGGGGCAGGGGGGAAAATTCACCCCTCCACTTT. Its protein is CASSLGGRGENSPLHF. The chain has TRBV5-1 and TRBJ1-6; 7 bases map to TRBD1. The CDR3 is 16 amino acids. V shed 0 bases and J 7 bases; nucleotides not matched to a gene: 7. Germline CDR1 reads SGHRS; CDR2 reads YFSETQ.

The DNA for the CDR3 is TGTGCCAGCAGGCGGGACAGGGGATGGTATGAAGCTTTCTTT. The encoded protein is CASRRDRGWYEAFF. The chain combines TRBV6-6 with TRBJ1-1; 10 bases map to TRBD1. Germline CDR1 reads MNHNY; CDR2 reads SVGAGI (reference sequence). The CDR3 covers 14 residues. J was trimmed by 7 bases and V by 6 bases; bases with no gene match: 8.

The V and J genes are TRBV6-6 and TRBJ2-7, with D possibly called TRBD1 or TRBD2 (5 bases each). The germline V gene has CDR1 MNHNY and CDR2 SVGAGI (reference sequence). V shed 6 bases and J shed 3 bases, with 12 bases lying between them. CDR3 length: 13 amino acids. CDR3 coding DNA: TGTGCCAGCAGGCCTCGGGACCGCTACGAGCAGTACTTC. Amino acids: CASRPRDRYEQYF.

As DNA, the CDR3 is TGCGCCAGCAGTTTCAGCGGGGGCCTTAGCACAGATACGCAGTATTTT. Protein: CASSFSGGLSTDTQYF. V is TRBV5-1 and J is TRBJ2-3; TRBD2 agrees at 8 bases. Germline V gene lookup returns CDR1 SGHRS and CDR2 YFSETQ. The V gene end was trimmed by 5 bases and the J gene end by 0 bases; junction bases not matched to a gene: 8. The CDR3 totals 16 residues.

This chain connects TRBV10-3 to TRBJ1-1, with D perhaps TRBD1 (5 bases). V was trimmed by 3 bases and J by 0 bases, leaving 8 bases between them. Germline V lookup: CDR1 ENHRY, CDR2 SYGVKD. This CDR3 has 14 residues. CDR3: CAISDPTVNTEAFF. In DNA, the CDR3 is TGTGCCATCAGTGACCCGACAGTGAACACTGAAGCTTTCTTT.

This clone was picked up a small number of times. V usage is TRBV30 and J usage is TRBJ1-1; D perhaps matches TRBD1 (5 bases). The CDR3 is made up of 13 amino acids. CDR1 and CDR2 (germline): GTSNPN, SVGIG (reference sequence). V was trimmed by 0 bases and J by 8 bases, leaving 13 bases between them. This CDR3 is CAWSVEGRGEAFF. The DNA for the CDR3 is TGTGCCTGGAGTGTAGAGGGGCGCGGCGAAGCTTTCTTT.

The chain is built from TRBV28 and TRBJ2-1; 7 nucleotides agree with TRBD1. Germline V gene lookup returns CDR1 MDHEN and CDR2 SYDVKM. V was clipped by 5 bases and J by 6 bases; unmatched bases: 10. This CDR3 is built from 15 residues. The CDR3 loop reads CASSPSGTASNEQFF. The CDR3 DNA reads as TGTGCCAGCAGTCCCTCCGGGACAGCCTCCAATGAGCAGTTCTTC.

CDR3 sequence: CASSWTSGRGELFF. CDR3 DNA sequence: TGTGCCAGTAGTTGGACTAGCGGGAGAGGGGAGCTGTTTTTT. The V gene is TRBV19, the J gene TRBJ2-2; the match to TRBD2 covers 13 bases. The germline CDR1 and CDR2 sequences are LNHDA and SQIVND (reference sequence). After removal of 5 bases from V and 8 bases from J, the junction contained 2 bases not matched to a gene. This CDR3 region has 14 residues.

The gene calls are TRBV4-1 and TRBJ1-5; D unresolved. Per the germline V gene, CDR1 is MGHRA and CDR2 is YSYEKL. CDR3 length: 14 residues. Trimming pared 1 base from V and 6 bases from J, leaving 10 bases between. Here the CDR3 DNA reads TGCGCCAGCAGCCAAGCAGGCAGTTTTCAGCCCCAGCATTTT. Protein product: CASSQAGSFQPQHF.

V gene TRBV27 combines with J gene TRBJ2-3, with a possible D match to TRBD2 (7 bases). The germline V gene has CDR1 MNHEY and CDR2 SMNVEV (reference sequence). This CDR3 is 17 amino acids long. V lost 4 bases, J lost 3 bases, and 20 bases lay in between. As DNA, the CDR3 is TGTGCCAGCAGTTCCGCGGGGGCGGGACGGGGGACAGATACGCAGTATTTT. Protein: CASSSAGAGRGTDTQYF.

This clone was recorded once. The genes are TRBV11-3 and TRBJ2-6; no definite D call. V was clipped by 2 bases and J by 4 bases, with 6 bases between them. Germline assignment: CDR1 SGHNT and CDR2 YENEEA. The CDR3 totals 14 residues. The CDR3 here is CASSLFSGANVLTF. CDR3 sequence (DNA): TGTGCCAGCAGCTTATTTTCCGGGGCCAACGTCCTGACTTTC.

CDR3 residues: CASSQWGNEQFF. The DNA of the CDR3 is TGTGCCAGCAGCCAATGGGGGAATGAGCAGTTCTTC. The J gene is TRBJ2-1, the V gene TRBV7-6, with D perhaps given as TRBD1 or TRBD2 (5 bases each). V was trimmed by 5 bases and J by 7 bases, leaving 9 bases between them. Germline assignment: CDR1 SGHVS and CDR2 FNYEAQ. This CDR3 is built from 12 residues.

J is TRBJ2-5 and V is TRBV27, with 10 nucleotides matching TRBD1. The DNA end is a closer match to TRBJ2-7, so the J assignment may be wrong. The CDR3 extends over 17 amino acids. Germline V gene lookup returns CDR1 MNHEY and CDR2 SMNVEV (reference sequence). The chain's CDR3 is CASSRRIGQGDSYEQYF. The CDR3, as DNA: TGTGCCAGCAGTCGGCGAATCGGACAGGGGGATTCCTACGAGCAGTACTTC.

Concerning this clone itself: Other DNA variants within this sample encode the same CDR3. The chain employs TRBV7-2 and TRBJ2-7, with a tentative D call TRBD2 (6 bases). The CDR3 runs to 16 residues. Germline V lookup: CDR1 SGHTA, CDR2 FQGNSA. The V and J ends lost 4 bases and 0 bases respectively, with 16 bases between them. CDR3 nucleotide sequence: TGTGCCAGCAGCTCAGACCTACTAGCAAGCTCCTACGAGCAGTACTTC. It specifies CASSSDLLASSYEQYF.